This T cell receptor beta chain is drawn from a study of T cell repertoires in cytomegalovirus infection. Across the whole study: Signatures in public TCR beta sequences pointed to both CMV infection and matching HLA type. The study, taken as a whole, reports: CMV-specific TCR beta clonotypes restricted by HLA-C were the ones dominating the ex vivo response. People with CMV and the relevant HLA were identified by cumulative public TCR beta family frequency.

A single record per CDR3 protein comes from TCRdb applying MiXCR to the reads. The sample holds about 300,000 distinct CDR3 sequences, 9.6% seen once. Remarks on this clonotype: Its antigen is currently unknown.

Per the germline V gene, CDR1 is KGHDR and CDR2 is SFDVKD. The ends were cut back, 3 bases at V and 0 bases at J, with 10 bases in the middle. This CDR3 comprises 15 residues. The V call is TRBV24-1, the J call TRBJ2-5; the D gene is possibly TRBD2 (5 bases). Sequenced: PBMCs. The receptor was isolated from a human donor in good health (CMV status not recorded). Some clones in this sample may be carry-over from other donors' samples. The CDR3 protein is CATSDKRTYQETQYF. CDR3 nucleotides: TGTGCCACCAGTGATAAGCGGACGTACCAAGAGACCCAGTACTTC.